The next 27 T cell receptor beta chains were all read from a single sample in a study of CD8+CD57+ T cells in acquired aplastic anemia (dated by TCRdb to between 2018 and 2020). Flow cytometry had shown CD8+CD57+ cell expansion in the patients selected for sequencing. Sequencing used an Illumina HiSeq 2000. Genomic DNA served as template for TCR beta VDJ combination and CDR3 sequence profiling. The public reads were quality trimmed at Q25 with fastp and then assembled into clones with MiXCR by TCRdb, keeping productive beta chains. Rows with one shared CDR3 protein collapse into an entry with the most common genes and DNA. This sample is represented by 400,000 to 600,000 distinct CDR3 sequences; roughly a third of them were singletons. The ten most abundant clones make up 0.75% to 0.95% of the sample. Material: sorted CD4+, CD8+, or CD8+CD57+ T cells (not recorded which) from PBMCs. All receptors derive from a human donor with aplastic anemia.

This sequence joins TRBV12-3 or TRBV12-4 and TRBJ1-1; perhaps TRBD1 as D (5 bases). This CDR3 is built from 13 residues. The V and J ends lost 5 bases and 2 bases respectively, with 9 bases between them. The CDR3 bases are TGTGCCAGCAGTACAGACAGTAACACTGAAGCTTTCTTT. Amino acid sequence: CASSTDSNTEAFF.

About this clonotype itself: The junction differs from germline at one of its ends, possibly a read error. The rearrangement joins TRBV29-1 to TRBJ2-5; a possible D gene is TRBD2 (5 bases). CDR1 is SQVTM, CDR2 ANQGSEA, per germline. This CDR3 spans 13 amino acids. CDR3 region: CSVAVAPQETQYF. CDR3 DNA: TGTAGCGTTGCGGTCGCACCACAAGAGACCCAGTACTTC. Based on the CDR3 plus reference TRBV29-1 and TRBJ2-5, the full variable domain is SAVISQKPSRDICQRGTSLTIQCQVDSQVTMMFWYRQQPGQSLTLIATANQGSEATYESGFVIDKFPISRPNLTFSTLTVSNMSPEDSSIYLCSVAVAPQETQYFGPGTRLLVL.

This clonotype was seen ten or more times. The rearrangement links TRBV2 to TRBJ1-5; D not certain. The CDR3 loop spans 13 amino acids. Germline CDR1 reads SNHLY; CDR2 reads FYNNEI. V was shortened by 7 bases and J by 4 bases, with 11 bases between the two germline ends. The CDR3 sequence: CASTERENQPQHF. The CDR3 region has the DNA TGTGCCAGCACGGAACGGGAGAATCAGCCCCAGCATTTT.

The rearrangement links TRBV2 to TRBJ2-3; D assignment may be TRBD1 or TRBD2 (7 bases each). The CDR3 spans 16 residues. V dropped 4 bases and J dropped 3 bases, with 17 bases sitting between them. CDR1 is SNHLY and CDR2 is FYNNEI in the germline V gene. CDR3 sequence (DNA): TGTGCCAGCAGTGGGGGAGGGGGCCCCCAAACAGATACGCAGTATTTT. It is translated as CASSGGGGPQTDTQYF.

The chain uses TRBV30 and TRBJ1-5; TRBD1 is a possible D gene (6 bases). This CDR3 spans 14 amino acids. V lost 2 bases and J 9 bases, leaving 17 bases between the germline ends. Germline V gives CDR1 GTSNPN, CDR2 SVGIG (reference sequence). CDR3 amino acids: CAWSLDSGNWPQHF. The CDR3 DNA sequence: TGTGCCTGGAGTTTGGACAGTGGCAATTGGCCCCAGCATTTT.

As for this clonotype: A read error is possible here, since a much larger clone lies one base away. The V gene is TRBV19, the J gene TRBJ2-6, with D possibly matching TRBD1 (6 bases). The CDR3 sequence is 20 residues long. Germline V gene sequence: CDR1 LNHDA, CDR2 SQIVND (reference sequence). V shed 3 bases and J shed 0 bases, with 21 bases lying between them. The CDR3 sequence is CASSIEATGLKRSGANVLTF. CDR3 bases: TGTGCCAGTAGTATCGAGGCCACAGGGCTTAAGCGCTCTGGGGCCAACGTCCTGACTTTC.

This clonotype was counted many times. The chain joins TRBV24-1 to TRBJ2-1, with TRBD2 matching 11 bases. This CDR3 spans 15 amino acids. V shed 5 bases, J shed 6 bases, and the junction held 5 bases outside the gene matches. Germline V gene data show CDR1 as KGHDR and CDR2 as SFDVKD. In nucleotides, the CDR3 is TGTGCCACCAGTGTTACTAGCGGGGGACCCAATGAGCAGTTCTTC. Its protein product is CATSVTSGGPNEQFF.

Only a few counts were recorded for this clonotype. A junction end diverges from the germline sequence, so it may reflect a read error. The chain is built from TRBV6-1 and TRBJ1-2, with D unclear. The CDR3 loop spans 14 amino acids. The V gene's germline CDR1 is MNHNS and CDR2 SASEGT. The CDR3 region is CASKPLSELYGCTF. The CDR3 DNA reads TGTGCCAGCAAACCACTCTCCGAACTCTATGGCTGCACCTTC.

This clonotype was seen at least ten times. This rearrangement joins TRBV9 to TRBJ2-2, with 8 positions matching TRBD2. This CDR3 is built from 16 residues. After removal of 4 bases from V and 4 bases from J, the junction contained 9 bases not matched to a gene. Per the germline V gene, CDR1 is SGDLS and CDR2 is YYNGEE. The CDR3 here is CASSPRLALVTGELFF. Written as DNA, the CDR3 is TGTGCCAGCAGCCCGAGACTAGCGCTGGTCACCGGGGAGCTGTTTTTT.

V is TRBV19 and J is TRBJ2-1; TRBD2 is a possible D gene (5 bases). The V end lost 6 bases, the J end lost 3 bases, and 15 bases lay between the germline ends. Germline lookup yields CDR1 LNHDA and CDR2 SQIVND (reference sequence). The CDR3 runs to 15 residues. The CDR3 is CASRFFDGNYNEQFF. The DNA for the CDR3 is TGTGCCAGTAGGTTTTTCGACGGGAACTACAATGAGCAGTTCTTC. The complete variable domain, with remaining parts taken from reference TRBV19 and TRBJ2-1, reads DGGITQSPKYLFRKEGQNVTLSCEQNLNHDAMYWYRQDPGQGLRLIYYSQIVNDFQKGDIAEGYSVSREKKESFPLTVTSAQKNPTAFYLCASRFFDGNYNEQFFGPGTRLTVL.

V gene TRBV5-1 combines with J gene TRBJ2-7, with a weak D call TRBD2 (6 bases). Germline lookup yields CDR1 SGHRS and CDR2 YFSETQ. Trimming shortened V by 4 bases and J by 2 bases, and 22 bases separated the two germline ends. The CDR3 extends over 17 amino acids. The CDR3, as DNA: TGCGCCAGCAGCGCGAGGTTGTTAGCGGATAGTACCTACGAGCAGTACTTC. As protein: CASSARLLADSTYEQYF.

There are a few counts of this clonotype. The rearrangement links TRBV5-1 to TRBJ2-3; D uncertain. This CDR3 comprises 14 residues. V lost 4 bases and J 0 bases, leaving 9 bases between the germline ends. CDR1 and CDR2 (germline): SGHRS, YFSETQ. This CDR3 is CASSPTLSTDTQYF. The DNA for the CDR3 is TGCGCCAGCAGCCCCACGCTGAGCACAGATACGCAGTATTTT. Full variable domain (missing parts from reference TRBV5-1 and TRBJ2-3): KAGVTQTPRYLIKTRGQQVTLSCSPISGHRSVSWYQQTPGQGLQFLFEYFSETQRNKGNFPGRFSGRQFSNSRSEMNVSTLELGDSALYLCASSPTLSTDTQYFGPGTRLTVL.

There are many counts of this clonotype. One base away lies a much larger clone, so this may be a sequencing read error. CDR3 protein: CAIRGGASYGYTF. CDR3 in DNA: TGTGCCATCAGAGGGGGGGCATCCTATGGCTACACCTTC. The chain employs TRBV15 and TRBJ1-2, with D possibly being TRBD1 (6 bases). Germline V CDR1 and CDR2: LNHNV, YYDKDF (reference sequence). CDR3 length equals 13 residues. V dropped 10 bases and J dropped 4 bases, with 16 bases sitting between them.

The J gene is TRBJ1-5, the V gene TRBV15; D gene ambiguous. Trimming took off 1 base at V and 0 bases at J, with 7 bases between the two ends. Germline V gene sequence: CDR1 LNHNV, CDR2 YYDKDF (reference sequence). The CDR3 is 15 residues long. CDR3 protein: CATSRATNSNQPQHF. CDR3 nucleotide sequence: TGTGCCACCAGCAGAGCAACTAATAGCAATCAGCCCCAGCATTTT.

This clonotype has just one count. The rearrangement joins TRBV20-1 to TRBJ1-6, with TRBD1 identical over 9 bases. There are 15 residues in the CDR3. The germline V gene encodes CDR1 DFQATT and CDR2 SNEGSKA (reference sequence). The junction had 8 bases not matched to a gene; V was cut back by 3 bases and J by 8 bases. The CDR3 bases are TGCAGTGCTAGTCGGGACAGGGACGTTTATTCACCCCTCCACTTT. This sequence encodes CSASRDRDVYSPLHF.

The chain carries TRBV27 and TRBJ1-2; D unresolved. Trimming shortened V by 5 bases and J by 8 bases, and 15 bases separated the two germline ends. CDR1 and CDR2 from the germline V gene are MNHEY and SMNVEV (reference sequence). The CDR3 runs 13 residues. For the CDR3, the DNA is TGTGCCAGCAGTCCCTTGACCCCGCTAGGCTACACCTTC. It codes for CASSPLTPLGYTF.

Only one count was recorded for this clonotype. At one end the junction does not follow the germline gene, possibly because of a read error. The V and J genes are TRBV15 and TRBJ1-4, with D possibly matching TRBD1 (6 bases). CDR1 is LNHNV, CDR2 YYDKDF, per germline (reference sequence). The CDR3 extends over 15 amino acids. The CDR3 protein is CATSRDRGGNGKLFF. CDR3 sequence (DNA): TGTGCCACCAGCAGAGATAGAGGGGGAAATGGAAAACTGTTTTTT.

Turning to this clonotype: Possible read error: a much larger clone is one base away. The chain couples TRBV9 to TRBJ2-7; 8 nucleotides line up with TRBD1. The V segment lost 4 bases and the J segment 2 bases; nucleotides outside the gene matches: 5. Per germline, CDR1 SGDLS and CDR2 YYNGEE. The CDR3 covers 14 residues. The CDR3 DNA sequence: TGTGCCAGCAGCTCCGAGACAGGGGCCTACGAGCAGTACTTC. It specifies CASSSETGAYEQYF.

This clonotype was detected many times. The chain joins TRBV19 to TRBJ2-3; 7 nucleotides match TRBD2. The CDR3 has 13 residues. Germline CDR1 LNHDA, CDR2 SQIVND (reference sequence). The V and J ends lost 7 bases and 1 base, in that order; junction bases with no gene match: 2. CDR3 protein: CASNLAGTDTQYF. The CDR3 DNA follows: TGTGCCAGTAACCTAGCGGGCACAGATACGCAGTATTTT.

The rearrangement uses TRBV9 and TRBJ2-7; D may be TRBD1 (5 bases). Germline V gene data show CDR1 as SGDLS and CDR2 as YYNGEE. This CDR3 has 14 amino acids. V was shortened by 0 bases and J by 6 bases, with 13 bases between the two germline ends. The CDR3 spells CASSVGGSTGEQYF. In DNA, the CDR3 is TGTGCCAGCAGCGTAGGTGGATCCACAGGCGAGCAGTACTTC. Combining the CDR3 with reference TRBV9 and TRBJ2-7 gives the whole variable domain DSGVTQTPKHLITATGQRVTLRCSPRSGDLSVYWYQQSLDQGLQFLIQYYNGEERAKGNILERFSAQQFPDLHSELNLSSLELGDSALYFCASSVGGSTGEQYFGPGTRLTVT.

A few counts support this clonotype. The V call is TRBV10-3, the J call TRBJ2-3; 8 nucleotides align to TRBD1. The CDR3 totals 16 residues. V shed 3 bases and J 2 bases; nucleotides not matched to a gene: 7. Per germline, CDR1 ENHRY and CDR2 SYGVKD. The CDR3 coding sequence is TGTGCCATCAGTGAACGGACAGGGTTGACCACAGATACGCAGTATTTT. It translates to CAISERTGLTTDTQYF.

This clonotype was found many times. The chain uses TRBV15 and TRBJ2-5, with D unclear. Trimming stripped 8 bases from V and 2 bases from J, with 18 bases between. CDR1 and CDR2 from the germline V gene are LNHNV and YYDKDF (reference sequence). This CDR3 contains 15 residues. CDR3 loop: CATSAADPRQETQYF. CDR3 nucleotides: TGTGCCACCTCGGCGGCGGATCCCCGTCAAGAGACCCAGTACTTC.

This chain links TRBV24-1 with TRBJ2-5; 14 bases are a match to TRBD2. V lost 12 bases, J lost 4 bases, and 12 bases stayed unmatched. In germline, CDR1 is KGHDR, CDR2 SFDVKD. The CDR3 consists of 16 residues. DNA for the CDR3: TGTGCCGTTGACCAGGGACTAGCGGGAGATAGAGAGACCCAGTACTTC. It codes for CAVDQGLAGDRETQYF.

This clonotype was counted a few times. This sequence joins TRBV9 and TRBJ1-6, with D hard to call. Deletions cut 7 bases from V and 9 bases from J, with 23 bases between. From germline, CDR1 is SGDLS and CDR2 YYNGEE. There are 16 residues in the CDR3. DNA of the CDR3: TGTGCCAGCTCGCAGATAGAACAGAAATCGGGTTCACCCCTCCACTTT. It encodes CASSQIEQKSGSPLHF. Filled out from reference TRBV9 and TRBJ1-6, the complete variable domain reads DSGVTQTPKHLITATGQRVTLRCSPRSGDLSVYWYQQSLDQGLQFLIQYYNGEERAKGNILERFSAQQFPDLHSELNLSSLELGDSALYFCASSQIEQKSGSPLHFGNGTRLTVT.

The V and J genes are TRBV11-2 and TRBJ2-3; 11 bases are a match to TRBD2. J lost 4 bases, V lost 1 base, and 4 bases had no gene match. The CDR3 is 16 amino acids. The germline V gene encodes CDR1 SGHAT and CDR2 FQNNGV. CDR3 DNA: TGTGCCAGCAGCTTAGGCACTAGCGGGGGATCAGATACGCAGTATTTT. Encoded protein: CASSLGTSGGSDTQYF.

A few counts support this clonotype. This chain connects TRBV2 to TRBJ2-6, with no clear D. Germline-derived CDR1 and CDR2 are SNHLY and FYNNEI. Between the trimmed V and J ends, which lost 6 bases and 0 bases, there was a span of 6 bases. This CDR3 has 14 amino acids. CDR3 sequence: CASRSTSGANVLTF. For the CDR3, the DNA is TGTGCCAGCAGAAGCACCTCTGGGGCCAACGTCCTGACTTTC.

The gene calls are TRBV4-1 and TRBJ2-2; D uncertain. The germline gives CDR1 MGHRA, CDR2 YSYEKL. The CDR3 consists of 15 residues. V was cut by 5 bases and J by 1 base, with 11 bases left in between. DNA of the CDR3: TGCGCCAGCAGCTACCAACTCTTGAACACCGGGGAGCTGTTTTTT. Its translation is CASSYQLLNTGELFF.